A single T cell receptor beta chain is shown here with its context. Its antigen is still unknown. Measured with immunoSEQ multiplex PCR; TCRdb has only the in-frame clones, and not every one. The sample lists 2.3 million or so clones; more than 85% were seen once. This specimen belongs to a study of shared clonotypes between healthy human individuals. Study information: Three plates were used per donor for CD4 naive, three for CD4 memory, two for CD8 naive and one for CD8 memory.

The ends lost 4 bases at V and 4 bases at J; junction bases unmatched: 5. The germline CDR1 and CDR2 sequences are MDHEN and SYDVKM. CDR3 length: 15 residues. Broader study findings: Naive subsets tended to show greater estimated richness than memory subsets. Donor scarcity curtailed the genetic and exposure-history diversity represented herein.

The chain uses TRBV28 and TRBJ2-1; TRBD2 matches at 9 bases. Sequencing used naive CD4+ T cells from PBMCs. The sample's subset: CD45RA+ positively selected. This sequence was found in a man aged 18 to 35 in good health. Some clones in this sample may be carry-over from other donors' samples. DNA for the CDR3: TGTGCCAGCAGTTCAAGCGGGAGGCCATACAATGAGCAGTTCTTC. As protein: CASSSSGRPYNEQFF.